The 10 T cell receptor beta chains reported below all come from one sample, sequenced in a study of graft-versus-host responses after intestinal transplantation (dated by TCRdb to about 2021). The library was prepared using the immunoSEQ multiplex PCR assay. This is the immuneACCESS table as TCRdb keeps it, with only in-frame sequences that have V and J called. A part of the clones is gone; compared with another copy, unresolved V genes explain less than half, and the rest is unexplained. Here the sample has 35,000 to 45,000 clones; 90% to 95% occur a single time. About 3.5% of the sample is held by the ten biggest clonotypes. This specimen consisted of PBMCs, obtained approximately 700 days after intestinal transplantation. Source of these receptors: a human patient who received an intestinal transplant, so some T cells may come from the graft donor.

This rearrangement joins TRBV5-1 to TRBJ2-7, with D possibly TRBD2 on 6 matching bases. The germline CDR1 and CDR2 sequences are SGHRS and YFSETQ. The CDR3 contains 13 residues. The germline V and J ends were trimmed by 4 bases and 4 bases, with 12 bases remaining between them. For the CDR3, the DNA is TGCGCCAGCAGCAGGGACTCGGGATACGAGCAGTACTTC. Its translation: CASSRDSGYEQYF.

This chain links TRBV5-5 with TRBJ1-1; TRBD1 matches at 9 bases. The trim removed 5 bases at V and 3 bases at J, leaving 8 bases unmatched. Germline V lookup: CDR1 SGHKS, CDR2 YYEKEE (reference sequence). This CDR3 has 15 amino acids. The CDR3 coding sequence is TGTGCCAGCAGTAAACAGGGGGCGGGGGACACTGAAGCTTTCTTT. As protein: CASSKQGAGDTEAFF.

The rearrangement uses TRBV11-2 and TRBJ1-6; TRBD1 agrees at 9 bases. From germline, CDR1 is SGHAT and CDR2 FQNNGV. V was clipped by 1 base and J by 8 bases; unmatched bases: 3. The CDR3 covers 15 residues. The CDR3, as DNA: TGTGCCAGCAGCTTAGTACAGGGGGCATATTCACCCCTCCACTTT. Translating gives CASSLVQGAYSPLHF.

This clone was seen a handful of times. The chain is built from TRBV20-1 and TRBJ2-5; no reliable D call. Trimming pared 1 base from V and 5 bases from J, leaving 5 bases between. CDR3 length: 11 residues. CDR1 is DFQATT, CDR2 SNEGSKA, per germline (reference sequence). CDR3 region: CSARGWETQYF. CDR3 nucleotides: TGCAGTGCTAGAGGGTGGGAGACCCAGTACTTC.

The DNA of the CDR3 is TGTGCCAGCATGGGGCTAGGGGAAGAGACCCAGTACTTC. This encodes CASMGLGEETQYF. The rearrangement links TRBV25-1 to TRBJ2-5; possible D gene TRBD1, 5 bases. The CDR3 runs 13 residues. The V gene lost 7 bases and the J gene lost 3 bases, with 12 bases spanning the gap. Per germline, CDR1 MGHDK and CDR2 SYGVNS.

The chain couples TRBV5-1 to TRBJ1-4; D uncertain. The CDR3 loop spans 14 amino acids. The V end lost 4 bases, the J end lost 8 bases, and 15 bases lay between the germline ends. The germline CDR1 and CDR2 sequences are SGHRS and YFSETQ. CDR3 protein: CASSRIRREEKLFF. As DNA, the CDR3 is TGCGCCAGCAGCCGCATCAGGAGGGAGGAAAAACTGTTTTTT.

The V and J genes are TRBV6-6 and TRBJ2-2; D not certain. Per germline, CDR1 MNHNY and CDR2 SVGAGI (reference sequence). With 7 bases removed from V and 5 bases from J, the gap between germline ends came to 11 bases. This CDR3 has 13 amino acids. The CDR3 sequence is CASTLDLTGELFF. The DNA of the CDR3 is TGTGCCAGCACCCTCGACTTAACCGGGGAGCTGTTTTTT.

This chain links TRBV5-6 with TRBJ2-1, with 9 bases aligning to TRBD2. Trimming took 0 bases from V and 10 from J; bases not matched to a gene: 5. This CDR3 is built from 14 residues. CDR1 is SGHDT, CDR2 YYEEEE, per germline. The chain's CDR3 is CASSLERGAWEQFF. Written as DNA, the CDR3 is TGTGCCAGCAGCTTGGAGCGGGGGGCTTGGGAGCAGTTCTTC. Full variable domain (remainder filled in from reference TRBV5-6 and TRBJ2-1): DAGVTQSPTHLIKTRGQQVTLRCSPKSGHDTVSWYQQALGQGPQFIFQYYEEEERQRGNFPDRFSGHQFPNYSSELNVNALLLGDSALYLCASSLERGAWEQFFGPGTRLTVL.

This chain joins TRBV10-1 and TRBJ2-7, with 9 bases aligning to TRBD1. The trim removed 5 bases at V and 2 bases at J, leaving 10 bases unmatched. Germline loops: CDR1 WNHNN, CDR2 SYGVQD (reference sequence). The CDR3 is 16 residues long. In nucleotides, the CDR3 is TGCGCCAGCAGTCCAAGGACAGGGGCCGGGACCTACGAGCAGTACTTC. This sequence encodes CASSPRTGAGTYEQYF.

CDR3 residues: CASSLVAVTGARRYTF. CDR3 coding DNA: TGTGCCAGCAGCTTAGTAGCCGTGACAGGGGCTCGTCGCTACACCTTC. The chain combines TRBV11-2 with TRBJ1-2; 8 bases fit TRBD1. Germline V gene data show CDR1 as SGHAT and CDR2 as FQNNGV. The CDR3 totals 16 residues. V shed 1 base, J shed 9 bases, and the junction held 13 bases outside the gene matches.